This TCR beta chain was obtained from a study of cytomegalovirus exposure and HLA in healthy donors. Study-level background: An analysis done earlier identified 95 million to 140 million unique TCR beta sequences from 200 million or so T cells.

By share, this clone ranks as medium-sized (0.01 to 0.1%). Its antigen remains unidentified. Regarding the study as a whole: V- and J-gene trimming in TCR beta was tied to a missense DCLRE1C variant by an analysis performed later. Roughly even sequencing depth across donors was the assumption behind the presence/absence analyses.

Trimming shortened V by 8 bases and J by 1 base, and 9 bases separated the two germline ends. The CDR3 consists of 12 residues. Germline V gene sequence: CDR1 MNHEY, CDR2 SMNVEV (reference sequence). Both 60 Vbeta primers and 13 Jbeta primers went into the PCR. In the original analysis: The count from a later analysis was 79 million or so unique TCR beta chains, some 10 million of them shared. The repertoire was sequenced with immunoSEQ multiplex PCR; TCRdb's copy has only in-frame clones and lacks some. V, J and clone size derive from that table, while D and trimming were established from the DNA sequence. The table includes 150,000 to 200,000 clones, over 75% detected once.

The sequence was obtained from a woman aged 18-30 years in good health and CMV-seronegative. Sequenced input: PBMCs. The chain has TRBV27 and TRBJ2-7; D gene uncertain. The CDR3 sequence is CASYSSSYEQYF. The CDR3 nucleotides are TGTGCCAGCTATTCTTCGTCCTACGAGCAGTACTTC.